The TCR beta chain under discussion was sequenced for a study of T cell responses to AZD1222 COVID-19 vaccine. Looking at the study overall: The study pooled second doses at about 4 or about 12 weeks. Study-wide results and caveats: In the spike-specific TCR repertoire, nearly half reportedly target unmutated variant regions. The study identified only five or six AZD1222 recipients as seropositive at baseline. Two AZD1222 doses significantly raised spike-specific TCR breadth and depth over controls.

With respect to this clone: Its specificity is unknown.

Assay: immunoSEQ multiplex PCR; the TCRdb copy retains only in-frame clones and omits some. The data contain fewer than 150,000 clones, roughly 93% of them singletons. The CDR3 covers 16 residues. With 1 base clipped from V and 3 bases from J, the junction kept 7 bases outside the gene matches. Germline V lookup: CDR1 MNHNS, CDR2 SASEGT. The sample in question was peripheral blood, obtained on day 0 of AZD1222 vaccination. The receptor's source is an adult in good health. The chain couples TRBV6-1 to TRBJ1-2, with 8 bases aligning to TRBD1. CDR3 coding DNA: TGTGCCAGCAGTGAAGTACTGGACAGGGATCACTATGGCTACACCTTC. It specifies CASSEVLDRDHYGYTF.